The clone carrying this TCR beta chain was observed once. Method: immunoSEQ multiplex PCR; TCRdb's copy keeps in-frame clones and lacks some. The sample holds 25,000 to 30,000 clones, 85% to 95% seen once. This record comes from a study of graft-versus-host responses after intestinal transplantation. Looking at the study overall: After anti-thymocyte globulin induction, recipients took tacrolimus and steroids for around 3 years.

CDR1 is MNHNS, CDR2 SASEGT, per germline. The germline V and J ends were trimmed by 6 bases and 0 bases, with 9 bases remaining between them. The CDR3 sequence is 13 residues long. Sequencing was performed on PBMCs, taken about 62 days after intestinal transplant. This clonotype originated in a human patient who received an intestinal transplant, so some T cells may come from the graft donor. The chain has TRBV6-1 and TRBJ2-7; weak D call: TRBD2 (5 bases). For the CDR3, the DNA is TGTGCCAGCAGACGCGGGTACTCCTACGAGCAGTACTTC. Amino acids: CASRRGYSYEQYF.